The T cell receptor beta chain described here comes from a study of CD8 T cells in ankylosing spondylitis. General study results and limits: Clones tied to disease were said to be significantly enriched in matched ankylosing spondylitis synovial fluid. In ankylosing spondylitis blood, a motif of roughly eight highly homologous TCR beta variants appeared characteristic. Some of these motif variants have turned up before, in reports on reactive arthritis synovial fluid and blood.

This clonotype was detected only a few times. Antigen specificity is unknown. Looked up from germline, CDR1 is DFQATT and CDR2 is SNEGSKA (reference sequence). This CDR3 has 13 residues. With 4 bases removed from V and 0 bases from J, the gap between germline ends came to 6 bases. Libraries for TCR beta were made by quantitative 5'-RACE with molecular barcodes. TCRdb passed the 5' RACE reads through MiXCR, listing each CDR3 protein once. The table shows about 840,000 distinct CDR3 sequences, with over 9.5% occurring only once. The chain combines TRBV20-1 with TRBJ2-2, with no clear D. Sequencing was carried out using blood, either unsorted or a sorted T cell fraction (not recorded which). The sequence derives from a male donor with ankylosing spondylitis. As DNA, the CDR3 is TGCAGTGCTAAAGGGCCGAACACCGGGGAGCTGTTTTTT. Protein: CSAKGPNTGELFF.